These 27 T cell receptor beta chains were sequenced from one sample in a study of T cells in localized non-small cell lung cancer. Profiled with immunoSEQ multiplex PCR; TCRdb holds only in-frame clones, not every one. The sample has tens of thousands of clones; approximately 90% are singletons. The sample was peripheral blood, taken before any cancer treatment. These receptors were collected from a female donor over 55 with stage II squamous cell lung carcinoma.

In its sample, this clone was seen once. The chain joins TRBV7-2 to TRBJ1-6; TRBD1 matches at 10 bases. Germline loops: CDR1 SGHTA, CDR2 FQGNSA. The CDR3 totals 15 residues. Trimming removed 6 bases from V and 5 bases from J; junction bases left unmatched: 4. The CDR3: CASSQGTGDNSPLHF. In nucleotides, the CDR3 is TGTGCCAGCAGTCAAGGGACAGGGGATAATTCACCCCTCCACTTT.

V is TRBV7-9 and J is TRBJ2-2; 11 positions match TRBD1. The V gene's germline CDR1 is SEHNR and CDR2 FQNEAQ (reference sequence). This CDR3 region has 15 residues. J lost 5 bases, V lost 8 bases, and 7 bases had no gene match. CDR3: CASALRDRGTGELFF. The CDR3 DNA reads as TGTGCCAGCGCCTTGAGGGACAGGGGGACCGGGGAGCTGTTTTTT.

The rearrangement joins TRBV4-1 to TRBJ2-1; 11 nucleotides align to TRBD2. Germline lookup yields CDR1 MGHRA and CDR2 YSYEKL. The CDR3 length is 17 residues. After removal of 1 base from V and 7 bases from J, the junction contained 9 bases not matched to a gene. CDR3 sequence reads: CASSQGVLAGAGNEQFF. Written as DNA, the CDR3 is TGCGCCAGCAGCCAAGGGGTACTAGCGGGAGCGGGGAATGAGCAGTTCTTC.

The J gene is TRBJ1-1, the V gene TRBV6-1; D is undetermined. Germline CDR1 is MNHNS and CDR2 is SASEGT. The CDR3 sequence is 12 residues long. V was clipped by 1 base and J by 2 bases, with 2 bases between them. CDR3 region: CASSEVNTEAFF. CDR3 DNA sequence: TGTGCCAGCAGTGAAGTCAACACTGAAGCTTTCTTT.

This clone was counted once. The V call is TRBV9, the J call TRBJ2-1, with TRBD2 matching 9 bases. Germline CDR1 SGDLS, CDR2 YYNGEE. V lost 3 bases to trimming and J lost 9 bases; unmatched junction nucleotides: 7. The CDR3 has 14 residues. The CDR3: CASSAGLAVLEQFF. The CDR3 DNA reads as TGTGCCAGCAGCGCGGGACTAGCCGTCCTTGAGCAGTTCTTC.

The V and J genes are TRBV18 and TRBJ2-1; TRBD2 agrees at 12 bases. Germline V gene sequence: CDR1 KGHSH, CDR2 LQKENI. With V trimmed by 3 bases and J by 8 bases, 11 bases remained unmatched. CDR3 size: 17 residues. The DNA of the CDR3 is TGTGCCAGCTCACCCCCGACTAGCGGGAGCCTGTTCCATGAGCAGTTCTTC. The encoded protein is CASSPPTSGSLFHEQFF.

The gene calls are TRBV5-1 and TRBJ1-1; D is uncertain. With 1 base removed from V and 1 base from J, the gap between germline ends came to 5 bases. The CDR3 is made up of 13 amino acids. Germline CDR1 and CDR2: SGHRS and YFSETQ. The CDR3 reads CASSLTGNTEAFF. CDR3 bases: TGCGCCAGCAGCTTGACGGGGAACACTGAAGCTTTCTTT.

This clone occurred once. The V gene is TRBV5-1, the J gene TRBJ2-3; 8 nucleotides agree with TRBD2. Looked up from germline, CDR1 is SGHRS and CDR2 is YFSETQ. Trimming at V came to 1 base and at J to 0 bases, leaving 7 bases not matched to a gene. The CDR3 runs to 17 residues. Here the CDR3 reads CASSLLRGATSTDTQYF. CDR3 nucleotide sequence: TGCGCCAGCAGCTTGTTGCGGGGGGCCACTAGCACAGATACGCAGTATTTT.

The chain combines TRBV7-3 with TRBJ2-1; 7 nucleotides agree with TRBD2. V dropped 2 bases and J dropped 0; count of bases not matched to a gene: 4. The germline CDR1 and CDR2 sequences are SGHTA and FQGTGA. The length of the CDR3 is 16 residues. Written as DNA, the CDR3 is TGTGCCAGCAGCTTATACGGCGGGGGCTCCTACAATGAGCAGTTCTTC. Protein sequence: CASSLYGGGSYNEQFF.

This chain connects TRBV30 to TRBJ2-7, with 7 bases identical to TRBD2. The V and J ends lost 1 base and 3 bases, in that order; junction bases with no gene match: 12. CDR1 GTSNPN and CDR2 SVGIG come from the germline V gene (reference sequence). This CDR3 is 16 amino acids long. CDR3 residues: CAWSDMGEGRFYEQYF. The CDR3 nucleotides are TGTGCCTGGAGTGATATGGGGGAGGGACGATTCTACGAGCAGTACTTC.

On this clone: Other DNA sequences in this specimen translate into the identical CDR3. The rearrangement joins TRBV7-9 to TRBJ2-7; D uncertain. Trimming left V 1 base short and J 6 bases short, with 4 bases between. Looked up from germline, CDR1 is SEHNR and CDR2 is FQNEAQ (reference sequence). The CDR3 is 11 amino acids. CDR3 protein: CASSLVGEQYF. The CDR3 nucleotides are TGTGCCAGCAGCTTAGTGGGCGAGCAGTACTTC.

The CDR3, as DNA: TGTGCCAGCAGCTCCCAATACGGAAACACCATATATTTT. It specifies CASSSQYGNTIYF. The chain couples TRBV7-2 to TRBJ1-3; no reliable D call. Germline V gene lookup returns CDR1 SGHTA and CDR2 FQGNSA. The CDR3 has 13 residues. With 4 bases removed from V and 4 bases from J, the gap between germline ends came to 8 bases. Combining the CDR3 with reference TRBV7-2 and TRBJ1-3 gives the whole variable domain GAGVSQSPSNKVTEKGKDVELRCDPISGHTALYWYRQSLGQGLEFLIYFQGNSAPDKSGLPSDRFSAERTGGSVSTLTIQRTQQEDSAVYLCASSSQYGNTIYFGEGSWLTVV.

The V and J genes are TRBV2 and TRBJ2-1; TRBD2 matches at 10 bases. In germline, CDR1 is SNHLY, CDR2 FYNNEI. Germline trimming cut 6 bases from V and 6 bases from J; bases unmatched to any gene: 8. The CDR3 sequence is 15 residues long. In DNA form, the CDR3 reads TGTGCCAGCAGCCCCTCGGGACTAGCGTTCAATGAGCAGTTCTTC. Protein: CASSPSGLAFNEQFF.

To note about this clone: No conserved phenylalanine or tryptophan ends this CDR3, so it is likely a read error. The CDR3 bases are TGTGCCAGCAAGGGCTTACAGCCTGGGGCTTTCTCC. The encoded protein is CASKGLQPGAFS. The chain couples TRBV2 to TRBJ1-1; D not certain. The V gene's germline CDR1 is SNHLY and CDR2 FYNNEI. V was cut by 7 bases and J by 11 bases, with 17 bases left in between. The CDR3 runs to 12 residues.

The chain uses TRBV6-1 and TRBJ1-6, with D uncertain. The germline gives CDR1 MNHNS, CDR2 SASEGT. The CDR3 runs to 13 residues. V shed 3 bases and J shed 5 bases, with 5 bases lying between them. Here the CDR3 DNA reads TGTGCCAGCAGTGAGAGGGATAATTCACCCCTCCACTTT. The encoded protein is CASSERDNSPLHF.

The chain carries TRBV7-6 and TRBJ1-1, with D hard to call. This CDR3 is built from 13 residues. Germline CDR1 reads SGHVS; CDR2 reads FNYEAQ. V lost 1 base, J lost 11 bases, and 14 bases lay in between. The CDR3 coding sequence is TGTGCCAGCAGCTTAGGATCCGTAGGAGCGGCTTTCTTT. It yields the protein CASSLGSVGAAFF.

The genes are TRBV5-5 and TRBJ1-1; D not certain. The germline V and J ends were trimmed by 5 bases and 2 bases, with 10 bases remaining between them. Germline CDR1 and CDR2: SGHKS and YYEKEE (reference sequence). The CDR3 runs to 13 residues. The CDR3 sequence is CASSRDDNTEAFF. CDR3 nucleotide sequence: TGTGCCAGCAGTCGTGATGATAACACTGAAGCTTTCTTT.

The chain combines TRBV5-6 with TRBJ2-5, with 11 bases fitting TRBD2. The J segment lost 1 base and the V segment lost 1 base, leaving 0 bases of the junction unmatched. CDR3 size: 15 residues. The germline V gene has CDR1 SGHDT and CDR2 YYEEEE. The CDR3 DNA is TGTGCCAGCAGCTTGACTAGCGGGGGCCAAGAGACCCAGTACTTC. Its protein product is CASSLTSGGQETQYF. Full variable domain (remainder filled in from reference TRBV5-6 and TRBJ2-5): DAGVTQSPTHLIKTRGQQVTLRCSPKSGHDTVSWYQQALGQGPQFIFQYYEEEERQRGNFPDRFSGHQFPNYSSELNVNALLLGDSALYLCASSLTSGGQETQYFGPGTRLLVL.

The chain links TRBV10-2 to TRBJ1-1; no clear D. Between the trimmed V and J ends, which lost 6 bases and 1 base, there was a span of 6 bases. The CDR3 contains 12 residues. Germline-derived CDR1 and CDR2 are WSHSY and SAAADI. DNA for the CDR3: TGCGCCAGCAGCCCGGGGAACACTGAAGCTTTCTTT. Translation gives CASSPGNTEAFF.

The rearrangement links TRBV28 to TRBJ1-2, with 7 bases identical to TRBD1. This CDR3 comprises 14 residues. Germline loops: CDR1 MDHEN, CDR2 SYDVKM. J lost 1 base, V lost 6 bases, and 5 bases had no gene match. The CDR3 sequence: CASSRDRINYGYTF. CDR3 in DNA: TGTGCCAGCAGCCGGGACAGAATTAACTATGGCTACACCTTC.

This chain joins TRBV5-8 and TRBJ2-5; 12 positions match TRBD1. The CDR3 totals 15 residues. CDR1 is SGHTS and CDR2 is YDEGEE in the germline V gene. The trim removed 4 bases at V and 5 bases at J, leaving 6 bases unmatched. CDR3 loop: CASSPGQGASETQYF. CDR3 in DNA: TGTGCCAGCAGCCCGGGACAGGGGGCATCGGAGACCCAGTACTTC. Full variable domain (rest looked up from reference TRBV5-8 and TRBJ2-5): EAGVTQSPTHLIKTRGQQATLRCSPISGHTSVYWYQQALGLGLQFLLWYDEGEERNRGNFPPRFSGRQFPNYSSELNVNALELEDSALYLCASSPGQGASETQYFGPGTRLLVL.

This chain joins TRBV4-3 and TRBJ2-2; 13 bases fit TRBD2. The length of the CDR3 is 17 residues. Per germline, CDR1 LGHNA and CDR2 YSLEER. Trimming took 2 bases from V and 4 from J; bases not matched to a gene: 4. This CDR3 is CASSQRLAGGPTGELFF. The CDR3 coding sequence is TGCGCCAGCAGCCAAAGACTAGCGGGGGGCCCCACCGGGGAGCTGTTTTTT.

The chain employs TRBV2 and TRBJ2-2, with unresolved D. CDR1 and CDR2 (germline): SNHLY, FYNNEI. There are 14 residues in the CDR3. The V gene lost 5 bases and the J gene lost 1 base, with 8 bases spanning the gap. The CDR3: CASSRTLNTGELFF. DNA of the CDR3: TGTGCCAGCAGTCGGACGCTGAACACCGGGGAGCTGTTTTTT. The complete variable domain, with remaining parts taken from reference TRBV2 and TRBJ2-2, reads EPEVTQTPSHQVTQMGQEVILRCVPISNHLYFYWYRQILGQKVEFLVSFYNNEISEKSEIFDDQFSVERPDGSNFTLKIRSTKLEDSAMYFCASSRTLNTGELFFGEGSRLTVL.

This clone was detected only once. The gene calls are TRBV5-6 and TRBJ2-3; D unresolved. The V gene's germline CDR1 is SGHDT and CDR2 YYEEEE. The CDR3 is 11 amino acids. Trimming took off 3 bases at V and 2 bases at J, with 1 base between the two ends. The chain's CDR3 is CASSSTDTQYF. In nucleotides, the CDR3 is TGTGCCAGCAGCTCCACAGATACGCAGTATTTT.

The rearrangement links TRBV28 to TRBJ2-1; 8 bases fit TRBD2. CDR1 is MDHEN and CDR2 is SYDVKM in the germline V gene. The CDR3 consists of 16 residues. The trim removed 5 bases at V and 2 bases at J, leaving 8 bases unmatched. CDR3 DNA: TGTGCCAGCAGTGCCTCGAAAGCGGGAGCCTACAATGAGCAGTTCTTC. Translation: CASSASKAGAYNEQFF.

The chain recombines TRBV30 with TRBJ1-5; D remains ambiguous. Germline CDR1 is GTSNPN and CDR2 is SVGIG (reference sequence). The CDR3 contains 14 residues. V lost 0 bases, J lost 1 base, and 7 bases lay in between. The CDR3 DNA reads TGTGCCTGGAGTGTAGGCTACAGCAATCAGCCCCAGCATTTT. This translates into CAWSVGYSNQPQHF.

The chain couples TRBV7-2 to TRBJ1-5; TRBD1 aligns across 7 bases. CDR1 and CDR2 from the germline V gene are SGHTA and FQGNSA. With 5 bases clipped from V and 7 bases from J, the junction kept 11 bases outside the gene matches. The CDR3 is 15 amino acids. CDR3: CASSHRGQGVQPQHF. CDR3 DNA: TGTGCCAGCAGCCATCGGGGGCAGGGGGTGCAGCCCCAGCATTTT.